A selection of T cell receptor beta chains follows, all from one sample in a study of T cells in Graves' hyperthyroidism and ophthalmopathy. Each CDR3 protein is one row after TCRdb ran MiXCR on the multiplex PCR reads. The sample holds a few hundred thousand distinct CDR3 sequences; about 45% are singletons and the top ten take around 7.7%. Sequenced material: peripheral blood or thyroid tissue (not recorded which). The source is a woman aged 18-30 years with Graves' hyperthyroidism. Each CDR3 is given with its conserved first and last residue. The D gene is left open where the match is weak. Size is omitted from some rows. Given values are once, few, many or a class for expanded clones.

many,.,TRBV2,TRBJ1-4,CASSESGSREKLFF,TGTGCCAGCAGTGAGTCAGGGTCTAGGGAAAAACTGTTTTTT
.,TRBD1,TRBV29-1,TRBJ1-2,CSARTGTGYTF,TGCAGCGCACGGACAGGGACTGGCTACACCTTC
many,TRBD2,TRBV29-1,TRBJ2-2,CSVEDPGEAGAGELFF,TGCAGCGTTGAAGATCCCGGTGAAGCGGGAGCTGGGGAGCTGTTTTTT
many,TRBD2,TRBV7-2,TRBJ2-7,CASSPMTSGEFPSYEQYF,TGTGCCAGCAGCCCCATGACTAGCGGGGAGTTTCCCTCCTACGAGCAGTACTTC
.,.,TRBV15,TRBJ2-5,CATSSLGAGGTQETQYF,TGTGCCACCAGCAGCTTAGGGGCAGGGGGGACGCAAGAGACCCAGTACTTC
many,.,TRBV4-3,TRBJ2-5,CASSQAGPLGQETQYF,TGCGCCAGCAGCCAAGCGGGCCCCCTTGGCCAAGAGACCCAGTACTTC
.,.,TRBV9,TRBJ1-1,CASSPQGEAFF,TGTGCCAGCAGCCCCCAGGGGGAAGCTTTCTTT
many,.,TRBV12-3/TRBV12-4,TRBJ2-7,CASSPAHRSSYEQYF,TGTGCCAGCAGTCCCGCCCACAGGAGCTCCTACGAGCAGTACTTC
.,TRBD1,TRBV4-3,TRBJ1-1,CASSHEGTGEEAFF,TGCGCCAGCAGCCATGAGGGGACAGGGGAAGAAGCTTTCTTT
.,.,TRBV13,TRBJ2-7,CASRESGSYEQYF,TGTGCCAGCAGGGAGTCCGGCTCCTACGAGCAGTACTTC
once,TRBD1,TRBV15,TRBJ1-2,CATSRERWGRTGMLYGYTF,TGTGCCACCAGCAGAGAGAGGTGGGGCCGGACAGGCATGCTCTATGGCTACACCTTC
.,.,TRBV7-9,TRBJ2-2,CASSLLARDGELFF,TGTGCCAGCAGCTTACTAGCCAGGGACGGCGAGCTGTTTTTT
.,TRBD1,TRBV5-5,TRBJ1-2,CACNPGQGGYGYTF,TGTGCCTGCAATCCGGGACAGGGTGGCTATGGCTACACCTTC
.,.,TRBV7-2,TRBJ2-7,CASSFAGSITYEQYF,TGTGCCAGCAGCTTCGCCGGGAGTATTACCTACGAGCAGTACTTC
.,TRBD1,TRBV7-9,TRBJ2-7,CASSFPGGHEQYF,TGTGCCAGCAGCTTCCCAGGGGGTCACGAGCAGTACTTC
.,TRBD1,TRBV7-2,TRBJ1-5,CASSPDRGSYEHF,TGTGCCAGCAGCCCAGACAGGGGGAGCTACGAGCATTTT
once,.,TRBV24-1,TRBJ2-2,CATSDLFGTGELFF,TGTGCCACCAGTGATTTGTTTGGGACCGGGGAGCTGTTTTTT
.,TRBD1,TRBV20-1,TRBJ1-2,CSATGQGSYGYTF,TGCAGTGCTACGGGACAGGGGAGTTATGGCTACACCTTC
.,TRBD2,TRBV4-1,TRBJ2-2,CASSQDRAGVFTGELFF,TGCGCCAGCAGCCAAGACAGGGCGGGAGTTTTCACCGGGGAGCTGTTTTTT
.,TRBD1,TRBV25-1,TRBJ2-7,CATQGQGAYEQYF,TGTGCCACCCAAGGACAGGGGGCCTACGAGCAGTACTTC
.,.,TRBV29-1,TRBJ2-7,CSAITLSYEQYF,TGCAGCGCGATTACCCTCAGCTACGAGCAGTACTTC
many,.,TRBV19,TRBJ1-5,CASSTIPPRLQPQHF,TGTGCCAGTAGTACAATCCCTCCTCGACTTCAGCCCCAGCATTTT
.,.,TRBV12-3/TRBV12-4,TRBJ2-5,CASSSLGNQETQYF,TGTGCCAGCAGTTCCCTCGGGAATCAGGAGACCCAGTACTTC
many,TRBD1,TRBV7-9,TRBJ1-2,CASSSRDRGINGYTF,TGTGCCAGCAGCTCCCGGGACAGGGGTATAAATGGCTACACCTTC
.,.,TRBV7-3,TRBJ1-1,CASSLTSHNEQFF,TGTGCCAGCAGCTTAACTAGCCACAATGAGCAGTTCTTT
.,.,TRBV19,TRBJ2-7,CASSQRGQPYEQYF,TGTGCCAGTAGTCAACGCGGGCAGCCCTACGAGCAGTACTTC
.,TRBD2,TRBV7-2,TRBJ2-7,CASSQSGLAGFNEQYF,TGCGCCAGCAGCCAGTCCGGACTAGCGGGATTCAACGAGCAGTACTTC
.,.,TRBV15,TRBJ2-5,CATSIAGQGETQYF,TGTGCCACCAGCATAGCGGGACAGGGAGAGACCCAGTACTTC
.,.,TRBV12-3/TRBV12-4,TRBJ2-1,CASTRADRAFF,TGTGCCAGCACGAGGGCCGACCGGGCGTTCTTC
.,TRBD2,TRBV2,TRBJ2-1,CASRFGTTNEQFF,TGTGCCAGCAGGTTCGGGACTACCAATGAGCAGTTCTTC
.,TRBD2,TRBV7-6,TRBJ2-2,CVSSLISGRNTGELFF,TGTGTCAGCAGCCTGATCAGCGGGAGAAACACCGGGGAGCTGTTTTTT
many,.,TRBV20-1,TRBJ1-4,CSASTPPNEKLFF,TGCAGTGCTAGTACCCCGCCTAATGAAAAACTGTTTTTT
.,.,TRBV2,TRBJ2-7,CASSLGQTSSYEQYF,TGTGCCAGCAGTTTAGGACAGACGAGCTCCTACGAGCAGTACTTC
.,.,TRBV29-1,TRBJ1-2,CSQVPGNYGYTF,TGCAGCCAAGTGCCGGGAAACTATGGCTACACCTTC
.,.,TRBV10-3,TRBJ2-7,CAISEGEQYF,TGTGCCATCAGTGAGGGGGAGCAGTACTTC
few,.,TRBV30,TRBJ1-5,CAWSLPQGGQPQHF,TGTGCCTGGAGTTTACCTCAGGGCGGTCAGCCCCAGCATTTT
.,.,TRBV2,TRBJ1-2,CASRLLESQAQDHYYGYTF,TGTGCCAGCAGGTTATTGGAAAGCCAAGCGCAGGATCACTACTATGGCTACACCTTC
few,TRBD2,TRBV20-1,TRBJ2-7,CSARETSGLSYEQYF,TGCAGTGCTAGAGAAACTAGCGGGTTGTCCTACGAGCAGTACTTC
many,TRBD1,TRBV20-1,TRBJ2-7,CSGGQGGYEQYF,TGCAGTGGCGGACAGGGGGGCTACGAGCAGTACTTC
.,.,TRBV20-1,TRBJ2-3,CSARLEDGMVQYF,TGCAGTGCCCGCCTCGAAGACGGTATGGTGCAGTATTTT
.,TRBD1,TRBV18,TRBJ1-5,CASSSDRGVQPQHF,TGTGCCAGCTCAAGTGACAGGGGCGTTCAGCCCCAGCATTTT
few,.,TRBV6-2/TRBV6-3,TRBJ2-2,CASKRGKVDTGELSW,TGTGCCAGCAAACGGGGGAAGGTGGACACCGGGGAGCTGTCTTGG
.,TRBD1,TRBV5-6,TRBJ1-3,CASSLQGARTNTIYF,TGTGCCAGCAGTCTACAGGGGGCAAGGACTAACACCATATATTTT
.,.,TRBV29-1,TRBJ2-7,CSVGDGHYEQCF,TGCAGCGTTGGGGACGGGCACTACGAGCAGTGCTTC
few,TRBD2,TRBV7-2,TRBJ2-7,CASSQYGTSGRLGGYEQYF,TGTGCCAGCAGCCAATATGGGACTAGCGGGAGGCTGGGTGGATACGAGCAGTACTTC
many,.,TRBV5-4,TRBJ2-5,CASSPTGLPEETQYF,TGTGCCAGCAGCCCGACTGGACTACCCGAAGAGACCCAGTACTTC
many,.,TRBV3-1,TRBJ1-2,CASSHRPDGYTF,TGTGCCAGCAGCCACCGCCCGGATGGCTACACCTTC
.,.,TRBV6-1,TRBJ2-2,CASSGRVRSTTGELFF,TGTGCCAGCAGTGGCCGAGTCCGGTCAACAACCGGGGAGCTGTTTTTT
.,.,TRBV9,TRBJ2-2,CASSAEGELFF,TGTGCCAGCAGCGCCGAGGGGGAGCTGTTTTTT
.,.,TRBV6-6,TRBJ2-5,CASSYLGRWGVSNQPQYF,TGTGCCAGCAGTTACTTGGGCAGATGGGGGGTCAGCAATCAGCCCCAGTACTTC
many,.,TRBV3-1,TRBJ2-5,CASTRSGETQYF,TGTGCCAGCACCCGATCGGGAGAGACCCAGTACTTC
few,.,TRBV15,TRBJ2-3,CATSRDGLSTDTQYF,TGTGCCACCAGCAGAGATGGACTTTCCACAGATACGCAGTATTTT
.,TRBD1,TRBV4-2,TRBJ1-1,CASSHPGQGTETFF,TGTGCCAGCAGCCATCCGGGACAGGGCACTGAAACTTTCTTT